Presented here are 10 T cell receptor beta chains from one specimen sequenced in a study of shared clonotypes between healthy human individuals. Method: immunoSEQ multiplex PCR; TCRdb's copy keeps in-frame clones and lacks some. The repertoire holds 2 million to 2.5 million clones, with roughly 93% as singletons. What was sequenced was naive CD4+ T cells from PBMCs. The subset denotes: CD45RA+ positively selected. The source is a man between 18 and 29 years old in good health. Some clones in this sample may be carry-over from other donors' samples.

In nucleotides, the CDR3 is TGTGCCAGCAGCGACAGGGTCCCGAACACTGAAGCTTTCTTT. It encodes CASSDRVPNTEAFF. The J gene is TRBJ1-1, the V gene TRBV2, with TRBD1 matching over 7 bases. The CDR3 extends over 14 amino acids. V gave up 6 bases and J gave up 1 base; unmatched junction bases: 5. Germline CDR1 reads SNHLY; CDR2 reads FYNNEI.

This rearrangement joins TRBV2 to TRBJ2-3; D tentatively reads TRBD1 or TRBD2 (5 bases each). The CDR3 totals 15 residues. CDR1 is SNHLY and CDR2 is FYNNEI in the germline V gene. Trimming pared 6 bases from V and 2 bases from J, leaving 15 bases between. The CDR3 loop reads CASRGRRSFTDTQYF. The CDR3 DNA sequence: TGTGCCAGCAGGGGACGGCGCTCCTTCACAGATACGCAGTATTTT.

V and J are TRBV18 and TRBJ2-3; D is ambiguous. Germline CDR1 is KGHSH and CDR2 is LQKENI. The V gene lost 2 bases and the J gene lost 2 bases, with 8 bases spanning the gap. The CDR3 contains 14 residues. The CDR3 spells CASSPVSDTDTQYF. The CDR3 region has the DNA TGTGCCAGCTCACCAGTCTCAGACACAGATACGCAGTATTTT.

V gene TRBV5-1 combines with J gene TRBJ1-4, with 8 bases matching TRBD1. Germline lookup yields CDR1 SGHRS and CDR2 YFSETQ. V trimming: 3 bases; J trimming: 5 bases; junction bases outside the gene matches: 9. This CDR3 spans 16 amino acids. CDR3 sequence: CASSSRPGGGNEKLFF. CDR3 bases: TGCGCCAGCAGCTCCCGGCCAGGGGGCGGGAATGAAAAACTGTTTTTT.

This sequence joins TRBV28 and TRBJ1-2, with D unclear. The CDR3 contains 15 residues. From germline, CDR1 is MDHEN and CDR2 SYDVKM. V lost 7 bases and J 5 bases, leaving 20 bases between the germline ends. The CDR3 nucleotides are TGTGCCAGCACCATCCTACCTGGACGGGATTATGGCTACACCTTC. This gives the protein CASTILPGRDYGYTF.

The gene calls are TRBV27 and TRBJ1-4; 7 nucleotides match TRBD1. Trimming removed 6 bases from V and 3 bases from J; junction bases left unmatched: 4. Germline CDR1 MNHEY, CDR2 SMNVEV (reference sequence). The CDR3 consists of 14 residues. The chain's CDR3 is CASRKGAPNEKLFF. The CDR3 DNA reads as TGTGCCAGCAGAAAGGGGGCGCCTAATGAAAAACTGTTTTTT.

J is TRBJ2-7 and V is TRBV28; perhaps TRBD1 as D (7 bases). Between the trimmed V and J ends, which lost 5 bases and 4 bases, there was a span of 18 bases. This CDR3 region has 15 residues. Per germline, CDR1 MDHEN and CDR2 SYDVKM. The CDR3: CASSQGAAGGYEQYF. The CDR3 DNA sequence: TGTGCCAGCAGTCAAGGAGCGGCAGGGGGGTACGAGCAGTACTTC.

The chain combines TRBV6-1 with TRBJ1-2, with 9 bases lining up with TRBD1. CDR1 is MNHNS, CDR2 SASEGT, per germline. With V trimmed by 4 bases and J by 5 bases, 5 bases remained unmatched. CDR3 length: 14 amino acids. The CDR3 region has the DNA TGTGCCAGCAGTGCTTTCGACAGGGGGTATGGCTACACCTTC. Its protein product is CASSAFDRGYGYTF.

The V gene is TRBV28, the J gene TRBJ2-5; either TRBD1 or TRBD2 may supply D (6 bases each). Trimming removed 5 bases from V and 3 bases from J, with 13 bases in between. Per germline, CDR1 MDHEN and CDR2 SYDVKM. This CDR3 spans 14 amino acids. The DNA of the CDR3 is TGTGCCAGCAGTCGTACTAGGGGGGAAGAGACCCAGTACTTC. It encodes CASSRTRGEETQYF.

This chain uses TRBV7-3 with TRBJ2-1; 7 nucleotides align to TRBD1. Germline V gene data show CDR1 as SGHTA and CDR2 as FQGTGA. Unmatched junction bases numbered 11, after V lost 4 bases and J lost 5 bases. The CDR3 loop spans 16 amino acids. This chain's CDR3 is CASSSYPRTGDNEQFF. The DNA for the CDR3 is TGTGCCAGCAGCTCTTACCCTCGGACAGGTGACAATGAGCAGTTCTTC.